This T cell receptor beta chain was observed in a study of shared clonotypes between healthy human individuals. Original handling: There were no quality scores in the junction-only immunoSEQ sequences, so filtering differed. TCRdb's table, derived via immunoSEQ multiplex PCR, lists solely in-frame clones and lacks some. The V and J calls and clone size come from that table; D and trimming were worked out from the DNA. The sample has 950,000 to 1,100,000 clones; about 77% are singletons. Findings of the study overall: The researchers took only blood, and tissue repertoires probably look different. For naive CD4 cells, around 5.1% of clonotypes were shared across a handful of donors.

Remarks on this clone: Its specificity is not known.

The sequenced sample was memory CD4+ T cells sorted from blood. Subset denoted: CD45RA-negative fraction. The source of this sequence is a man aged 18 to 30 in good health.

CDR3: CASSQEGLVGPSNEQFF. The DNA of the CDR3 is TGTGCCAGCAGCCAAGAGGGACTAGTGGGCCCCTCCAATGAGCAGTTCTTC. The chain couples TRBV4-2 to TRBJ2-1, with 8 bases identical to TRBD2. The CDR3 extends over 17 amino acids. Germline V gives CDR1 LGHNA, CDR2 YNFKEQ. V was clipped by 0 bases and J by 6 bases; unmatched bases: 10.